This TCR beta chain was obtained from a study of cytomegalovirus exposure and HLA in healthy donors. This clone appeared once. The germline gives CDR1 SGHRS, CDR2 YFSETQ. The germline V and J ends were trimmed by 4 bases and 0 bases, with 11 bases remaining between them. The CDR3 covers 15 residues. Sequenced by immunoSEQ multiplex PCR; TCRdb stores in-frame clones only, minus some. The sample has about 43,000 clones; approximately 90% are singletons. This clonotype was obtained from a man in his late teens or twenties in good health and CMV-seronegative. The rearrangement joins TRBV5-1 to TRBJ2-1, with D tentatively TRBD1 (6 bases). Sequencing input: PBMCs. CDR3 sequence (DNA): TGCGCCAGCAGCCCGGACAGTCGCTCCTACAATGAGCAGTTCTTC. As protein: CASSPDSRSYNEQFF.